This T cell receptor beta chain emerged from a study of CD8+CD57+ T cells in acquired aplastic anemia. In the study overall: Isolated CD4+ and CD8+ cells, once sorted, yielded DNA averaging about 3.4 ug. Healthy-donor CD4+ cells averaged roughly 10.8 million reads.

Whole-study findings and limits: No significant difference in CD8+ Simpson's diversity was found between patients and controls. Shared by patients and controls, 25 to 30 CD8+ CDR3s were abundant in patients.

The CDR3 is 13 residues long. Germline V gives CDR1 SGHVS, CDR2 FQNEAQ. V was trimmed by 3 bases and J by 2 bases, leaving 8 bases between them. As to this clonotype: As yet, its antigen is unknown.

Genomic DNA was employed as the template in profiling TCR beta VDJ and CDR3. One entry per CDR3 protein, called by TCRdb with MiXCR from the reads. In the table there are about 62,000 distinct CDR3 sequences, 50% to 70% of which are singletons. The chain combines TRBV7-8 with TRBJ2-7; D is perhaps TRBD1 or TRBD2 (5 bases each). Sequencing was carried out using sorted CD4+, CD8+, or CD8+CD57+ T cells (not recorded which) from PBMCs. This receptor was obtained from a human donor in good health, serving as a control. CDR3 amino acids: CASSLGRPYEQYF. Here the CDR3 DNA reads TGTGCCAGCAGCTTGGGACGGCCCTACGAGCAGTACTTC.